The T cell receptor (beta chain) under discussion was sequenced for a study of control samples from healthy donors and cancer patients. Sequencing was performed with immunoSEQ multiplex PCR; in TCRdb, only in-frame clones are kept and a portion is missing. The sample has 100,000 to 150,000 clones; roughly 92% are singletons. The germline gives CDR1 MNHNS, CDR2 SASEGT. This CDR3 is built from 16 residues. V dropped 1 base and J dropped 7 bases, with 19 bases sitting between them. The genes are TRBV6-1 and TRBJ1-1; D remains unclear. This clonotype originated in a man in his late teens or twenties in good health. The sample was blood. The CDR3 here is CASSEGSNWARGEAFF. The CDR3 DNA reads TGTGCCAGCAGTGAAGGGTCGAATTGGGCCCGCGGTGAAGCTTTCTTT.